This TCR beta chain is from a study of PD-1 blockade in classical Hodgkin lymphoma. The table came from immunoSEQ multiplex PCR; TCRdb's copy has only in-frame clones and leaves some out. The table lists roughly 70,000 clones, over 55% of them singletons. No patient escaped relapse after autologous stem cell transplantation, and brentuximab vedotin exposure varied. The specimen comprised peripheral blood mononuclear cells (PBMCs), sampled before the second cycle of nivolumab. The TCR was taken from a human donor with classical Hodgkin lymphoma.

CDR3 DNA sequence: TGCGCCAGCAGCTTGGCCATTGTCAGTACTAATGAAAAACTGTTTTTT. Residues: CASSLAIVSTNEKLFF. V and J are TRBV5-1 and TRBJ1-4; D is undetermined. The V gene's germline CDR1 is SGHRS and CDR2 YFSETQ. V was trimmed by 0 bases and J by 2 bases, leaving 11 bases between them. This CDR3 has 16 amino acids.